The clone carrying this TCR beta chain was seen a handful of times. Its specificity is not known. These data originate in a study of T-cell memory formation after mild COVID-19. V was pared by 0 bases and J by 1 base, with 15 bases between. Germline V CDR1 and CDR2: DFQATT, SNEGSKA (reference sequence). The length of the CDR3 is 16 residues. TCRdb called the 5' RACE reads again in MiXCR, with one record for every CDR3 protein. Of roughly 190,000 distinct CDR3 sequences listed, roughly a tenth are singletons. Findings and caveats of the study: The study found contracting CD4+ clones mainly in CM and EM and contracting CD8+ clones in EMRA. Pre-infection memory harbored some responding clones, suggesting cross-reactive memory joined.

The genes are TRBV20-1 and TRBJ1-1, with D perhaps TRBD1 (6 bases). Sequences were obtained from PBMCs or a T cell subset sorted from them (not recorded which). The sequence was collected from a man in his late teens or twenties who had mild COVID-19 (a few samples of this study predate the infection). Cell type and time point are not known. CDR3: CSARDRRGSQNTEAFF. CDR3 DNA sequence: TGCAGTGCTAGAGATAGAAGGGGGAGCCAGAACACTGAAGCTTTCTTT.